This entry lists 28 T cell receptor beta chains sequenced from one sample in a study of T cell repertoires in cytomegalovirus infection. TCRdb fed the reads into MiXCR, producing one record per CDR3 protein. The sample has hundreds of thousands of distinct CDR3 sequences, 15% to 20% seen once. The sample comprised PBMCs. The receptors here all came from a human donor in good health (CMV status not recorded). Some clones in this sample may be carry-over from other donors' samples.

The CDR3 nucleotides read TGTGCCACCAGCAGGACTTATACTAGCACAGATACGCAGTATTTT. Its protein is CATSRTYTSTDTQYF. The V gene is TRBV15, the J gene TRBJ2-3; no clear D gene. V lost 3 bases to trimming and J lost 0 bases, with 10 bases between them. This CDR3 is 15 amino acids long. Germline-derived CDR1 and CDR2 are LNHNV and YYDKDF (reference sequence).

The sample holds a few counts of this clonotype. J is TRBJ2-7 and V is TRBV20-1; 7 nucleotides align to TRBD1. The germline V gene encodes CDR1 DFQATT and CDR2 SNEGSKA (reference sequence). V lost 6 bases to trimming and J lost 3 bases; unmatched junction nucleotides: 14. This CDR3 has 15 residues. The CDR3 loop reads CSARKAGTDYYEQYF. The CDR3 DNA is TGCAGTGCGCGGAAAGCCGGGACAGACTACTACGAGCAGTACTTC.

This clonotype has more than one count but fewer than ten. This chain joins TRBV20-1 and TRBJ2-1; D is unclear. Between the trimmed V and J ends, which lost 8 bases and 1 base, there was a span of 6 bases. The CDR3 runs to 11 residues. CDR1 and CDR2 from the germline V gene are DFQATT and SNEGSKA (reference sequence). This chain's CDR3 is CSSGSYNEQFF. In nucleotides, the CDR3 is TGCAGTAGTGGATCCTACAATGAGCAGTTCTTC.

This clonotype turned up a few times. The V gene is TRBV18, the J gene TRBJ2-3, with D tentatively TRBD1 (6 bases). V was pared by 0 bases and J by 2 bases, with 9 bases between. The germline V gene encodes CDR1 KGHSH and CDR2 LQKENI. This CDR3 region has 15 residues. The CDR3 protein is CASSPPGDNTDTQYF. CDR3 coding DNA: TGTGCCAGCTCACCACCTGGGGACAACACAGATACGCAGTATTTT.

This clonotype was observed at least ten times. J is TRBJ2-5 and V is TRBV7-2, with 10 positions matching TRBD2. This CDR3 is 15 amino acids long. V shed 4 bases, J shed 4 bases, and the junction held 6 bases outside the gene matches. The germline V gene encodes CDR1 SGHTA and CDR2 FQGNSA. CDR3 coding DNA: TGTGCCAGCAGCTCTAGCGGGGGTTATGGAGAGACCCAGTACTTC. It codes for CASSSSGGYGETQYF.

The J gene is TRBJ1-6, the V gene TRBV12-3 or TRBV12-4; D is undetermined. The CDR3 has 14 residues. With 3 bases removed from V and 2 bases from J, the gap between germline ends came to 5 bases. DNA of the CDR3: TGTGCCAGCAGTTTGGGAGCCTATAATTCACCCCTCCACTTT. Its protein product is CASSLGAYNSPLHF.

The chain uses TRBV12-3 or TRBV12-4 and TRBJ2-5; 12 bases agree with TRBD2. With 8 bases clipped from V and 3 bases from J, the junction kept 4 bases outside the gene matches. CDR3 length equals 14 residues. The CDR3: CASRTSGTEETQYF. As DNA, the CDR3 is TGTGCCAGCCGGACTAGCGGGACCGAAGAGACCCAGTACTTC.

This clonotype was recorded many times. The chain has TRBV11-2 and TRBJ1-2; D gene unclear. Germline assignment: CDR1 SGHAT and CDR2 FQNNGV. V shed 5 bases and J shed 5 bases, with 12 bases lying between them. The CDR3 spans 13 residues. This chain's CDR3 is CASSPPSGYGYTF. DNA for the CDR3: TGTGCCAGCAGCCCCCCATCGGGGTATGGCTACACCTTC.

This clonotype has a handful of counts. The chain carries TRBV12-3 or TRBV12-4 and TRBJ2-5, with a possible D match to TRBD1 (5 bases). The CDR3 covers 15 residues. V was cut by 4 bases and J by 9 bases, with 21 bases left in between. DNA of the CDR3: TGTGCCAGCAGTTCCCGCGTCAGGGTTTCGGCGGCCCAGTACTTC. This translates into CASSSRVRVSAAQYF.

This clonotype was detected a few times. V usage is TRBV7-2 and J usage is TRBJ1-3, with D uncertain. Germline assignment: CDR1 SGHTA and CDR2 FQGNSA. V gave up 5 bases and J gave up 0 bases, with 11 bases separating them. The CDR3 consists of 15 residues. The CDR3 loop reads CASSIGHSSGNTIYF. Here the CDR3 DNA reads TGTGCCAGCAGCATAGGGCACAGCTCTGGAAACACCATATATTTT.

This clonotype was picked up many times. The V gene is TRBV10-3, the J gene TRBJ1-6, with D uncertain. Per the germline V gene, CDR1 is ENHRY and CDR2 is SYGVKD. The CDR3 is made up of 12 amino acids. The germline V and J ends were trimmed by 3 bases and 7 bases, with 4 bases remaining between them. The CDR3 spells CAISDANSPLHF. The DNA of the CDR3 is TGTGCCATCAGTGACGCGAATTCACCCCTCCACTTT.

In DNA form, the CDR3 reads TGTGCCAGCAGTGGTGCAGCCTATAATGAAAAACTGTTTTTT. Its translation: CASSGAAYNEKLFF. This chain joins TRBV2 and TRBJ1-4, with D uncertain. The germline gives CDR1 SNHLY, CDR2 FYNNEI. V lost 4 bases to trimming and J lost 4 bases, with 10 bases between them. The CDR3 sequence is 14 residues long.

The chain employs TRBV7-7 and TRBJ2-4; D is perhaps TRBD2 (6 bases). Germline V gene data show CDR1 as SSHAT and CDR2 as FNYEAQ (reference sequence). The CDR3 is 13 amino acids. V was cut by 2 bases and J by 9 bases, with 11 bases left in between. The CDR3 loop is CASSLRRDTIQYF. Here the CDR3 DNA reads TGTGCCAGCAGCTTACGGAGGGATACCATTCAGTACTTC.

In DNA, the CDR3 is TGTGCCAGCAGCTTGGATCTAGCGGGAGAGACCCAGTACTTC. Protein product: CASSLDLAGETQYF. The chain has TRBV5-4 and TRBJ2-5, with 8 bases that match TRBD2. Germline assignment: CDR1 SGHNT and CDR2 YYREEE (reference sequence). The CDR3 is 14 residues long. V was pared by 0 bases and J by 4 bases, with 2 bases of the junction left unmatched.

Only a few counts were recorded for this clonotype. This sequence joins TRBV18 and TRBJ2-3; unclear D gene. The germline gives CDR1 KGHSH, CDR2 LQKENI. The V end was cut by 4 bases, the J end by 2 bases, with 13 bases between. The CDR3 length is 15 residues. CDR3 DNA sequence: TGTGCCAGCTCACGGCCCTTCACCCCCACAGATACGCAGTATTTT. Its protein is CASSRPFTPTDTQYF.

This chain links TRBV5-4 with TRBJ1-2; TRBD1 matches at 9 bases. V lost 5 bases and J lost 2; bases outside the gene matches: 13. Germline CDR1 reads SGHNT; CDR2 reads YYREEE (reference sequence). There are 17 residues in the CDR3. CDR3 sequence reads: CASRVGGGTGINYGYTF. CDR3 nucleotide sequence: TGTGCCAGCAGAGTTGGGGGCGGGACAGGGATCAACTATGGCTACACCTTC.

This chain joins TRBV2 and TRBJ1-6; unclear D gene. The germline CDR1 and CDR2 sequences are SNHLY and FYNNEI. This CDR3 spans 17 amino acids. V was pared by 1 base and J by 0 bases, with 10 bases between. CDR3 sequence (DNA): TGTGCCAGCAGTGAAGTCGGAGGAAGCTCCTATAATTCACCCCTCCACTTT. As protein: CASSEVGGSSYNSPLHF.

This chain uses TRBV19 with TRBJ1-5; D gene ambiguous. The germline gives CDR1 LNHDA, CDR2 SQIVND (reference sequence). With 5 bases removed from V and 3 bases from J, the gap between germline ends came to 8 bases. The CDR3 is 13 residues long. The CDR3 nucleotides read TGTGCCAGTAGTTGGGCGATCAATCAGCCCCAGCATTTT. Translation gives CASSWAINQPQHF.

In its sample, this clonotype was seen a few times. CDR3 sequence (DNA): TGTGCCAGCAGTTTGGACCCCTATGGCTACACCTTC. This translates into CASSLDPYGYTF. The chain couples TRBV28 to TRBJ1-2; no firm D call. Trimming shortened V by 3 bases and J by 4 bases, and 6 bases separated the two germline ends. Germline loops: CDR1 MDHEN, CDR2 SYDVKM. This CDR3 is 12 amino acids long.

The CDR3 is CASSLTGGFGDTQYF. The CDR3 DNA is TGTGCCAGCAGCTTAACCGGGGGCTTCGGGGATACGCAGTATTTT. This chain uses TRBV7-2 with TRBJ2-3; the D call may be TRBD1 or TRBD2 (6 bases each). Per the germline V gene, CDR1 is SGHTA and CDR2 is FQGNSA. The CDR3 consists of 15 residues. V shed 2 bases and J shed 6 bases, with 15 bases lying between them.

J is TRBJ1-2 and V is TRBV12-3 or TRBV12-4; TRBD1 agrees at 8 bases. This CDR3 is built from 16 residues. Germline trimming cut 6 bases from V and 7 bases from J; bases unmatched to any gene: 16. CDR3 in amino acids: CASSLEPGQAISGYTF. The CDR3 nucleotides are TGTGCCAGCAGCCTAGAACCGGGACAGGCTATCAGTGGCTACACCTTC.

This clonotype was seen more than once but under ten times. The CDR3, as DNA: TGTGCCAGCAGGGGGACTATGGGCCCCTCGGAGCAGTTCTTC. This gives the protein CASRGTMGPSEQFF. This chain links TRBV2 with TRBJ2-1; 7 bases are shared with TRBD2. V trimming: 6 bases; J trimming: 10 bases; junction bases outside the gene matches: 12. CDR3 length: 14 residues. CDR1 is SNHLY and CDR2 is FYNNEI in the germline V gene.

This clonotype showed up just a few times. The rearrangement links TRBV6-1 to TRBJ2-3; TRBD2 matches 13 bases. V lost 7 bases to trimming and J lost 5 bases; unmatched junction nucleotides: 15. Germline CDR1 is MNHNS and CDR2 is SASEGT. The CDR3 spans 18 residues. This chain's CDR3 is CASTIPPGLAGSGDTQYF. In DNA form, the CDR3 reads TGTGCCAGCACTATACCGCCGGGACTAGCGGGGAGTGGAGATACGCAGTATTTT.

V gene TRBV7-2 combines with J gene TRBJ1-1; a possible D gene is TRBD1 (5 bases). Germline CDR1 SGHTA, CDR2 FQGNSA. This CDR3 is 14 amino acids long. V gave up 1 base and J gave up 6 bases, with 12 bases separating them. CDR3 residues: CASSLVGTSAEAFF. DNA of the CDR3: TGTGCCAGCAGCTTAGTGGGGACCTCAGCTGAAGCTTTCTTT.

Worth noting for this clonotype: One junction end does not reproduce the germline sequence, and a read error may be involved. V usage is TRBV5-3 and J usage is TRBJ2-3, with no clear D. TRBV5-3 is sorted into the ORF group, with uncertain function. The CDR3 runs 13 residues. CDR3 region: CASSLASSLEQYF. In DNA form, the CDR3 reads TGTGCCAGCAGCTTGGCGAGTTCCCTAGAGCAGTATTTT.

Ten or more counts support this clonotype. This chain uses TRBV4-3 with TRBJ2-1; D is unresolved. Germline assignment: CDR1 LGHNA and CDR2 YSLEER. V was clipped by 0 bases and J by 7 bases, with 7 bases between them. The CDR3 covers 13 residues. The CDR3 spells CASSQDLRNEQFF. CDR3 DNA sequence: TGCGCCAGCAGCCAAGATTTGAGGAATGAGCAGTTCTTC.

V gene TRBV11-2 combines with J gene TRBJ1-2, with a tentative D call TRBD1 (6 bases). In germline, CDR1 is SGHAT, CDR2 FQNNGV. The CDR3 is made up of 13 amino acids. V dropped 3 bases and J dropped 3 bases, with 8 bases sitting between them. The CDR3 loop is CASSFGTHYGYTF. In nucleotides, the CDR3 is TGTGCCAGCAGCTTCGGGACACACTATGGCTACACCTTC.

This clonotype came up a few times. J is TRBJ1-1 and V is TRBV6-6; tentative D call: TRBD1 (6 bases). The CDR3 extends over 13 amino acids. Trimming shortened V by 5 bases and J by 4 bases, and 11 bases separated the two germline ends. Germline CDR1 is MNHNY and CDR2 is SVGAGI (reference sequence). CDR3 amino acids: CASSTGQITEAFF. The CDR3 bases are TGTGCCAGCAGTACTGGACAGATCACTGAAGCTTTCTTT.